Each of the 13 T cell receptor beta chains below was sequenced from the same sample in a study of blood T cell repertoires in COVID-19. Sequencing was performed with immunoSEQ multiplex PCR; in TCRdb, only in-frame clones are kept and a portion is missing. Counted here are over 250,000 clones, about nine tenths occurring once; the ten biggest clones make up around 2.1%. The specimen was peripheral blood. The source is a man aged 50 to 59 with acute or convalescent COVID-19.

The V call is TRBV12-3 or TRBV12-4, the J call TRBJ2-3; D unclear. CDR3 size: 12 residues. V was cut by 0 bases and J by 15 bases, with 13 bases left in between. The CDR3 nucleotides are TGTGCCAGCAGTTTAGCGACGGCTCAGCGATATTTT. Protein: CASSLATAQRYF.

The chain links TRBV5-1 to TRBJ1-1; maybe TRBD1 (6 bases). Trimming removed 4 bases at V and 0 bases at J, with 16 bases between. The CDR3 runs 16 residues. The V gene's germline CDR1 is SGHRS and CDR2 YFSETQ. This chain's CDR3 is CASSKNRVGVNTEAFF. DNA of the CDR3: TGCGCCAGCAGCAAAAACAGGGTGGGGGTGAACACTGAAGCTTTCTTT.

This chain joins TRBV5-1 and TRBJ1-1; D unclear. The CDR3 sequence is 16 residues long. The V and J ends lost 4 bases and 5 bases respectively, with 21 bases between them. Germline-derived CDR1 and CDR2 are SGHRS and YFSETQ. The CDR3 DNA reads as TGCGCCAGCAGCCCGGATACGTGGGATGGAGGGACTGAAGCTTTCTTT. As protein: CASSPDTWDGGTEAFF.

This rearrangement joins TRBV5-1 to TRBJ1-2; D uncertain. The CDR3 totals 11 residues. V lost 1 base to trimming and J lost 10 bases, with 8 bases between them. Germline CDR1 is SGHRS and CDR2 is YFSETQ. CDR3 coding DNA: TGCGCCAGCAGCTTGTCGGGAATCTACACCTTC. Translated: CASSLSGIYTF.

The chain recombines TRBV5-1 with TRBJ1-2; D call uncertain. Germline CDR1 is SGHRS and CDR2 is YFSETQ. V was shortened by 4 bases and J by 8 bases, with 18 bases between the two germline ends. This CDR3 has 14 residues. The CDR3 loop reads CASSPEVQSGGYTF. The CDR3 DNA reads TGCGCCAGCAGCCCGGAGGTCCAGAGTGGGGGCTACACCTTC.

CDR3 sequence: CASSRAYDEKLFF. In DNA, the CDR3 is TGTGCCAGCAGCCGGGCCTATGACGAAAAACTGTTTTTT. The rearrangement joins TRBV14 to TRBJ1-4; D uncertain. This CDR3 contains 13 residues. V was trimmed by 4 bases and J by 8 bases, leaving 11 bases between them. Germline V gene lookup returns CDR1 SGHDN and CDR2 FVKESK. Using reference TRBV14 and TRBJ1-4 for the parts outside the CDR3, the full variable domain is EAGVTQFPSHSVIEKGQTVTLRCDPISGHDNLYWYRRVMGKEIKFLLHFVKESKQDESGMPNNRFLAERTGGTYSTLKVQPAELEDSGVYFCASSRAYDEKLFFGSGTQLSVL.

This clone was detected once. V gene TRBV13 combines with J gene TRBJ2-7; 8 bases are a match to TRBD2. The CDR3 sequence is 14 residues long. Per the germline V gene, CDR1 is PRHDT and CDR2 is FYEKMQ (reference sequence). Trimming removed 5 bases from V and 3 bases from J; junction bases left unmatched: 6. This chain's CDR3 is CASSLHSGVYEQYF. CDR3 coding DNA: TGTGCCAGCAGCCTCCATAGCGGGGTCTACGAGCAGTACTTC.

This sequence joins TRBV7-2 and TRBJ1-2; possible D gene TRBD1, 6 bases. V was shortened by 4 bases and J by 4 bases, with 16 bases between the two germline ends. The CDR3 spans 15 residues. CDR1 is SGHTA and CDR2 is FQGNSA in the germline V gene. For the CDR3, the DNA is TGTGCCAGCAGCTCAACAGGGCTCCTTATCTATGGCTACACCTTC. Its protein is CASSSTGLLIYGYTF.

The chain carries TRBV9 and TRBJ1-1, with D possibly matching TRBD1 (5 bases). With 2 bases removed from V and 2 bases from J, the gap between germline ends came to 10 bases. Germline V CDR1 and CDR2: SGDLS, YYNGEE. CDR3 length equals 14 residues. The CDR3 is CASSVTGGNTEAFF. In DNA form, the CDR3 reads TGTGCCAGCAGCGTTACGGGGGGTAACACTGAAGCTTTCTTT.

The chain links TRBV12-3 or TRBV12-4 to TRBJ1-2, with D possibly matching TRBD1 (5 bases). The CDR3 loop spans 13 amino acids. V shed 3 bases and J shed 9 bases, with 14 bases lying between them. In nucleotides, the CDR3 is TGTGCCAGCAGTTTTAGCGGGGAGGGGAGCTACACCTTC. Its translation: CASSFSGEGSYTF.

The J gene is TRBJ1-2, the V gene TRBV6-1; D remains unclear. V dropped 5 bases and J dropped 3 bases, with 16 bases sitting between them. CDR3 length equals 15 residues. Germline assignment: CDR1 MNHNS and CDR2 SASEGT. The DNA of the CDR3 is TGTGCCAGCAGTTTGGCGACTCAGAACGACTATGGCTACACCTTC. The encoded protein is CASSLATQNDYGYTF.

The rearrangement links TRBV12-3 or TRBV12-4 to TRBJ2-5; the D is unclear. V lost 5 bases and J 0 bases, leaving 7 bases between the germline ends. The CDR3 extends over 13 amino acids. CDR3 loop: CASSRGNQETQYF. CDR3 nucleotide sequence: TGTGCCAGCAGTCGAGGAAACCAAGAGACCCAGTACTTC.

The chain links TRBV7-9 to TRBJ1-1; weak D call: TRBD1 (6 bases). The CDR3 length is 17 residues. The V and J ends lost 5 bases and 4 bases respectively, with 23 bases between them. Germline V lookup: CDR1 SEHNR, CDR2 FQNEAQ (reference sequence). CDR3 sequence reads: CASSPDLGQSLGTEAFF. The CDR3, as DNA: TGTGCCAGCAGCCCAGACCTAGGACAGTCCCTGGGCACTGAAGCTTTCTTT.